A selection of T cell receptor beta chains follows, all from one sample in a study of T cell repertoires in cytomegalovirus infection. MiXCR, run by TCRdb on the reads, gives a single entry per CDR3 protein. The sample records roughly 990,000 distinct CDR3 sequences, around 30% being singletons. These receptors have no known antigen. Here the sequenced sample was cultured CD8+ T cells from PBMCs, taken from culture after CMV antigen stimulation. The receptor set was obtained from a human donor in good health (CMV status not recorded). Some clones in this sample may be carry-over from other donors' samples. CDR3s include the opening cysteine and the closing phenylalanine or tryptophan. A D gene is named only where the DNA matches it firmly.

>.|TRBV28
CASRRSGGGGYGEKLFF
>.|TRBV27
CASRGRRHRYSDSSGANVLTF
>.|TRBV20-1
CSASSKREPGNTIYF
>.|TRBV27
CASSPRDASNYGYTF
>TRBD1|TRBV7-9
CASGYGQGANTGELFF
>TRBD2|TRBV27
CASSLSRGAYNEQFF
>TRBD1|TRBV7-6
CASSSLRDRGPGEQFF
>TRBD1|TRBV6-9
CASSIRTGKGYNEQFF
>.|TRBV7-8
CASSPAAGWGYEQFF
>TRBD2|TRBV7-3
CASSWLLAGGATDTQYF
>.|TRBV10-3
CAIGGTSEGVRAGELFF
>.|TRBV19
CASRIPGEAFF
>.|TRBV20-1
CSARDKGFSYEQYF
>.|TRBV14
CASSPRPDYNEQFF
>.|TRBV7-8
CASSPSMGHSTDTQYF
>TRBD1|TRBV2
CASSEEGAARDTEAFF
>.|TRBV9
CASSAPEGRRRDTQYF
>.|TRBV28
CASSFQTGKNIQYF
>.|TRBV29-1
CSVGVSRYEQYF
>.|TRBV6-2/TRBV6-3
CASRSSSTGYYGYTF
>TRBD1|TRBV2
CASRPGTVMNTEAFF
>.|TRBV28
CASSLGKNRMGGYTF
>.|TRBV27
CASSPLRPNNYGYTF
>.|TRBV7-6
CASSFPAGYGYTF
>.|TRBV19
CASFIPGIRYGEGYTF
>TRBD2|TRBV6-2/TRBV6-3
CASSPLAGGSTGELFF
>.|TRBV7-8
CASSLWGAATDTQYF
>.|TRBV6-1
CANSDGGPPGGYTF
>.|TRBV7-6
CASSLTRGANEQYF
>TRBD1|TRBV28
CASSPQGARGIQYF
>.|TRBV4-2
CASSQTPGWDGYTF